This record concerns one T cell receptor beta chain sequence. This clone was recorded once. What antigen it recognizes has not been identified. No quality values exist for individual bases; no much larger clone is one base distant. The source of the sample is a study of blood T cell repertoires in COVID-19 (dated by TCRdb to between 2020 and 2021). Context from the whole study: Samples covering the acute and convalescent phases of COVID-19 were provided by collaborators in the United States, Italy and Spain. The material from the prospective study consisted of cDNA or gDNA derived from T cells, B-cell-depleted T cells, or PBMCs. Deeply sampled blood TCRbeta repertoires from subjects exposed to, actively infected with, or recovered from COVID-19 were included in the dataset. The repertoires were released in a freely available public database intended as a resource for research on the immune response to SARS-CoV-2. Samples came from the ongoing ImmuneRACE study (first 160 participants) plus 1,254 subjects from 6 global collaborators. Nearly every sample came with metadata listing a de-identified subject ID, COVID-19 status, age in years and sex. Where available, HLA class I and class II types were taken from metadata supplied by the sample provider and were not determined by assay-based typing.

Collaborating institutions collected whole blood in K2EDTA tubes following their own protocols. For TCRbeta analysis, collaborators shipped samples as frozen whole blood, isolated PBMCs, or DNA extracted from either of those sample types. What the research found in general, with its limitations: How much clinical and demographic metadata was included differed by source and by participant, and the metadata was provided uncurated.

TCRbeta CDR3 regions were amplified from genomic DNA by means of the immunoSEQ Assay, a bias-controlled multiplex PCR. The source study handled its data this way. Within the assay, amplification of reference gene primers was used to estimate how many nucleated cells each sample contained. Sequence reads were collapsed and filtered to measure the absolute abundance of every unique TCRbeta CDR3 rearrangement. For each sample, productive Simpson clonality was calculated as the square root of Simpson's diversity index across productive rearrangements. TCRdb provides this immuneACCESS table in a form limited to in-frame rearrangements. Some clones are lacking; in checked studies, under half of them reflect an unresolved V gene, and why the rest are absent is not known. D and trimming come from the DNA, and the V and J calls and clone size come from that table. Recorded for this sample are approximately 76,000 clones; about 80% of them occurred a single time. 11% of the sample goes to the ten largest clones.

V ends up 10 bases short and J 6 bases short, with an unmatched junction base count of 11. Per the germline V gene, MNHEY is the CDR1 and SVGAGI is the CDR2. The CDR3 covers 13 residues, taking in both the cysteine and the phenylalanine. Solely the CDR3 DNA is kept, with 39 bases framed from the first base. The receptor was derived from a man between 50 and 59 years old with acute or convalescent COVID-19. Recombination connected TRBV6-5 to TRBJ1-1, and TRBD1 aligns with 7 junction nucleotides. Input material: peripheral blood. The CDR3 in this case is CATILQGISEAFF. Read as DNA, the sequence is TGTGCCACCATACTACAGGGGATCTCTGAAGCTTTCTTT.